This TCR beta chain was sequenced during a study of T cells in localized non-small cell lung cancer. This CDR3 contains 13 residues. The germline V gene has CDR1 KGHSH and CDR2 LQKENI. Study-wide results and caveats: Because sequencing included only one region (of the tumor), heterogeneity remains possible. In the blood, greater T cell density corresponded to longer overall survival. Uninvolved adjacent lung showed higher T cell clonality than tumor. The study detected a median approximately 50 of the top 100 tumor clones in adjacent lung.

Note on this clone: The antigen is not known. The junction does not match germline at one end; this may be a read error.

The assay was immunoSEQ multiplex PCR, and TCRdb's table has in-frame clones only and misses some. The sample has roughly 66,000 clones; under 90% are singletons. This clonotype was sampled from a woman between 40 and 69 years old with stage I lung adenocarcinoma. The chain joins TRBV18 to TRBJ1-3, with TRBD1 matching over 7 bases. The input for sequencing was peripheral blood, taken before any cancer treatment. The CDR3 is CASSPLLSGQSHF. The CDR3 DNA follows: TGTGCCAGCTCACCATTATTGTCGGGACAGTCTCATTTT.